This TCR beta chain was profiled in a study of Graves' ophthalmopathy and Graves' hyperthyroidism. About the research overall: The collection of peripheral blood took place at initial diagnosis, before any treatment. The study's findings and limits: A classifier, a 13-signature model, separated ophthalmopathy from stable hyperthyroidism with 87.88% sensitivity and over 70% specificity.

From RNA, the CDR3 regions of TCR beta chains were amplified and sequenced. HTBI-primed first-round RT-PCR preceded second-round multiplex PCR. TCRdb analysed the multiplex PCR reads with MiXCR anew, one entry per CDR3 protein. Of about 340,000 distinct CDR3 sequences listed, roughly 17% are singletons. Looked up from germline, CDR1 is SGHVS and CDR2 is FQNEAQ. This CDR3 is 14 amino acids long. V was shortened by 4 bases and J by 2 bases, with 11 bases between the two germline ends. This clonotype appeared many times. As yet, its antigen is unknown. Moderate-to-severe activity, CAS ≥3, NOSPECS ≥4 and a duration under 3 months were seen in donors with ophthalmopathy. It was from 9.5 to 10 ml of fresh peripheral blood that the PBMCs came.

This rearrangement joins TRBV7-8 to TRBJ1-1, with D uncertain. The sequence was collected from an adult man with Graves' ophthalmopathy. Input material: peripheral blood. As DNA, the CDR3 is TGTGCCAGCAGCTATTCAGAGGAAAACACTGAAGCTTTCTTT. Amino acid sequence: CASSYSEENTEAFF.